The source of this T cell receptor (beta chain) is a study of beta chain features in type 1 diabetes. The isolated RNA, all of it, was reverse transcribed, so expressed TCRB transcripts were what got sequenced. Using immunoSEQ multiplex PCR, the repertoire was profiled, and TCRdb retains in-frame clones only, with some absent. The top ten hold around 0.02% of the sample, which has 860,000 or so clones, under 20% seen once. CD45RO/CCR7/CD25/CD127/CD95/CD27 separated CD4+ naive, central memory, regulatory and stem cell-like memory cells by sorting. Note on this clone: Its antigen is still unknown.

This CDR3 has 14 amino acids. Germline V lookup: CDR1 LGHNA, CDR2 YNFKEQ. V shed 3 bases and J shed 4 bases, with 10 bases lying between them. Study conclusions and caveats: A PCR bias possibly favoring shorter templates would apply equally to patients and controls.

The TCR originated in a young woman in good health. Specimen: naive CD4+ T cells from blood. J is TRBJ2-1 and V is TRBV4-2, with D possibly TRBD2 on 5 matching bases. As DNA, the CDR3 is TGTGCCAGCAGCCACGGCGGGTCATACAATGAGCAGTTCTTC. As protein: CASSHGGSYNEQFF.